This T cell receptor beta chain was sequenced during a study of OX40 agonist ivuxolimab in advanced cancers. Study observations and caveats: Both blood CD4+ and CD8+ T cells showed clonal growth by week 6 at 0.1 to 3.0 mg/kg.

Profiling relied on immunoSEQ multiplex PCR, and the TCRdb table lists in-frame clones only, not all of them. The sample yields 65,000 to 90,000 clones, about four fifths seen once. Of note for this clone: As yet, its antigen is unknown. Other DNA sequences of this sample code for an identical CDR3.

The investigators sampled blood at baseline, at cycle 4 day 1, and at cycle 7 day 1. The receptor was isolated from an adult with an advanced solid tumor such as melanoma, head and neck, liver or kidney cancer. Sequences were derived from CD4+ or CD8+ T cells sorted from blood, sampled in a trial of the OX40 agonist ivuxolimab.

The CDR3 DNA is TGTGCCAGCAGTTTGGTGAGCTCTGGAAACACCATATATTTT. This gives the protein CASSLVSSGNTIYF. V is TRBV28 and J is TRBJ1-3; no definite D call. V was cut by 3 bases and J by 0 bases, with 6 bases left in between. Germline-derived CDR1 and CDR2 are MDHEN and SYDVKM. This CDR3 has 14 residues. The full variable domain, its missing parts supplied by reference TRBV28 and TRBJ1-3, is DVKVTQSSRYLVKRTGEKVFLECVQDMDHENMFWYRQDPGLGLRLIYFSYDVKMKEKGDIPEGYSVSREKKERFSLILESASTNQTSMYLCASSLVSSGNTIYFGEGSWLTVV.